These T cell receptor beta chains were read from a single sample in a study of T cells in Graves' hyperthyroidism and ophthalmopathy. TCRdb recomputed calls from the multiplex PCR reads with MiXCR, one row per CDR3 protein. The top ten clones hold about 20% of a sample with approximately 610,000 distinct CDR3 sequences, roughly 17% of them seen once. Sequenced input: blood. These receptors came from a woman aged 18-35 years with Graves' hyperthyroidism. Each CDR3 is given with its conserved first and last residue. Each record gives: clone size, J gene, CDR3 length, V gene, D gene, CDR3 protein, CDR3 DNA. D genes are given only for firm matches. Size is omitted from some rows. Given values are once, few, many or a class for expanded clones.

few TRBJ1-1 15 TRBV7-8 . CASSFRTDMNTEAFF TGTGCCAGCAGCTTTAGGACAGACATGAACACTGAGGCTTTCTTT
. TRBJ2-4 16 TRBV7-7 . CASSLARGAGKNIQYF TGTGCTAGCAGCTTAGCGAGAGGGGCAGGGAAAAACATTCAGTACTTC
. TRBJ2-7 16 TRBV2 TRBD2 CASSEVAGGPSYEQYF TGTGCCAGCAGTGAAGTAGCGGGAGGACCCTCCTACGAGCAGTACTTC
few TRBJ2-4 16 TRBV12-3/TRBV12-4 TRBD2 CASSFLASGGLGIQYF TGTGCCAGCAGTTTTTTGGCTAGCGGGGGGCTAGGGATTCAGTACTTC
. TRBJ2-1 13 TRBV24-1 . CATSYRRHNEQFF TGTGCCACCAGCTACAGGAGACACAATGAGCAGTTCTTC
many TRBJ2-5 14 TRBV20-1 . CSARAPTGQETQYF TGCAGTGCTAGAGCCCCGACAGGACAAGAGACCCAGTACTTC
. TRBJ2-1 14 TRBV10-2 TRBD2 CASKRLAGPNEQFF TGCGCCAGCAAGAGGCTAGCGGGACCAAATGAGCAGTTCTTC
. TRBJ2-7 16 TRBV7-9 TRBD1 CASATARDRVPYEQYF TGTGCCAGCGCTACAGCCCGGGACAGGGTCCCCTACGAGCAGTACTTC
few TRBJ2-2 16 TRBV10-2 TRBD2 CASSERAGGNTGELFF TGCGCCAGCAGTGAAAGAGCGGGGGGAAACACCGGGGAGCTGTTTTTT
. TRBJ2-1 20 TRBV7-8 . CASSLEGGGEILGSNNEQFF TGTGCCAGCAGCTTAGAGGGGGGGGGGGAAATACTCGGTTCCAACAATGAGCAGTTCTTC
many TRBJ1-2 14 TRBV12-3/TRBV12-4 . CASSLGQGGSSYTF TGTGCCAGCAGTTTAGGGCAGGGCGGGAGTAGCTACACCTTC
. TRBJ1-1 15 TRBV6-5 . CASSYSKNMNTEAFF TGTGCCAGCAGTTACTCGAAGAACATGAACACTGAAGCTTTCTTT
. TRBJ2-1 14 TRBV7-9 TRBD2 CASSPREAYNEQFF TGTGCCAGCAGCCCCCGGGAGGCCTACAATGAGCAGTTCTTC
. TRBJ2-1 15 TRBV5-1 TRBD2 CANRELSGDYNEQFF TGCGCCAACAGAGAACTTAGCGGGGATTACAATGAGCAGTTCTTC
. TRBJ2-2 19 TRBV11-2 TRBD2 CASSPYLQREGPDTGELFF TGTGCCAGCAGCCCCTACCTCCAGCGGGAGGGCCCTGACACCGGGGAGCTGTTTTTT
. TRBJ2-2 15 TRBV6-1 TRBD2 CASKSGGGNTGELFF TGTGCCAGCAAGTCCGGCGGGGGTAACACCGGGGAGCTGTTTTTT
. TRBJ2-7 14 TRBV4-3 TRBD1 CASSLGQGNVEQYF TGCGCCAGCAGCCTAGGACAGGGGAACGTCGAGCAGTACTTC
. TRBJ1-4 15 TRBV4-1 TRBD1 CAVSRVGTGDEKLFF TGCGCCGTCTCTAGAGTGGGGACAGGTGATGAAAAACTGTTTTTT
. TRBJ2-6 18 TRBV18 . CASSPLEWQLGGANVLTF TGTGCCAGCTCACCACTGGAGTGGCAGCTAGGCGGGGCCAACGTCCTGACTTTC
few TRBJ2-7 13 TRBV14 . CASSQVRLGEQYF TGTGCCAGCAGCCAAGTCCGACTGGGGGAGCAGTACTTC
. TRBJ2-5 13 TRBV6-1 . CASTGVRVETQYF TGTGCCAGCACAGGGGTCAGGGTAGAGACCCAGTACTTC
. TRBJ2-1 16 TRBV7-9 TRBD1 CASSPGGYRGRNEQFF TGTGCCAGCAGCCCCGGGGGGTACAGGGGGCGTAATGAGCAGTTCTTC
many TRBJ2-3 14 TRBV7-2 . CASSSYGSTDTQYF TGTGCCAGCAGCTCCTATGGCAGCACAGATACGCAGTATTTT
many TRBJ1-1 16 TRBV28 . CASSSSGTVMNTEAFF TGTGCCAGCAGTTCTAGCGGTACAGTCATGAACACTGAAGCTTTCTTT
few TRBJ2-7 13 TRBV20-1 TRBD2 CSAAGEGSYEQYF TGCAGTGCCGCGGGAGAGGGCTCCTACGAGCAGTACTTC
few TRBJ2-5 20 TRBV12-3/TRBV12-4 TRBD1 CASSLAGTGLRPRSLETQYF TGTGCCAGCAGTTTAGCGGGGACAGGGCTCAGACCGCGTTCTTTAGAGACCCAGTACTTC
many TRBJ1-5 14 TRBV30 TRBD1 CAWSYTTGGQPQHF TGTGCCTGGAGTTACACGACAGGGGGTCAGCCCCAGCATTTT
. TRBJ1-4 20 TRBV4-1 . CASSQEPVRQGRRTNEKLFF TGCGCCAGCAGCCAAGAACCGGTTCGGCAGGGGAGAAGAACTAATGAAAAACTGTTTTTT
many TRBJ2-3 10 TRBV10-3 . CATRGDTQYF TGTGCCACCCGGGGAGATACGCAGTATTTT
. TRBJ2-1 12 TRBV6-4 . CASSDSVNEQFF TGTGCCAGCAGTGACTCAGTCAATGAGCAGTTCTTC
. TRBJ2-2 15 TRBV29-1 . CSVPIRGAGTGELFF TGCAGCGTCCCCATTAGGGGCGCGGGCACCGGGGAGCTGTTTTTT
few TRBJ1-5 14 TRBV24-1 . CATSDTQKNQPQHF TGTGCCACCAGTGATACACAGAAAAATCAGCCCCAGCATTTT
. TRBJ2-7 13 TRBV4-2 . CASSRAVDYEQYF TGTGCCAGCAGCCGTGCGGTCGACTACGAGCAGTACTTC
many TRBJ1-1 15 TRBV7-9 . CASSPKRPGGTEAFF TGTGCCAGCAGTCCTAAGCGTCCCGGGGGCACTGAAGCTTTCTTT
. TRBJ2-6 17 TRBV7-9 TRBD1 CASSPGQGISGANVLTF TGTGCCAGCAGCCCCGGACAGGGGATCTCTGGGGCCAACGTCCTGACTTTC
many TRBJ2-3 13 TRBV11-2 TRBD2 CASNIAGGGGQYF TGTGCCAGCAACATCGCGGGGGGGGGAGGGCAGTATTTT
many TRBJ1-1 16 TRBV28 . CASSLNDLLLNTEAFF TGTGCCAGCAGTTTAAACGACCTACTGCTGAACACTGAAGCTTTCTTT
. TRBJ2-7 18 TRBV29-1 TRBD1 CSVEDPDPGTASRYEQYF TGCAGCGTTGAAGATCCGGATCCGGGGACAGCCTCCCGCTACGAGCAGTACTTC
many TRBJ2-1 18 TRBV7-9 TRBD2 CASSGGTSGRVNYNEQFF TGTGCCAGCAGCGGCGGGACTAGCGGGAGGGTAAACTACAATGAGCAGTTCTTC
many TRBJ2-2 16 TRBV6-5 TRBD2 CASSYGGGRNTGELFF TGTGCCAGCAGTTACGGGGGGGGTCGGAACACCGGGGAGCTGTTTTTT
few TRBJ2-5 14 TRBV10-3 . CAISEERIQETQYF TGTGCCATCAGTGAGGAGCGGATCCAAGAGACCCAGTACTTC
many TRBJ2-7 12 TRBV10-3 TRBD1 CAIRDRSYEQYF TGTGCCATCAGGGACAGGTCCTACGAGCAGTACTTC
many TRBJ2-7 16 TRBV28 . CASTNAGGQGGYEQYF TGTGCCAGCACCAACGCGGGGGGACAGGGTGGCTACGAGCAGTACTTC
. TRBJ2-5 13 TRBV29-1 . CSVEGLGGETQYF TGCAGCGTTGAAGGGCTCGGGGGCGAGACCCAGTACTTC
many TRBJ2-3 13 TRBV12-3/TRBV12-4 TRBD1 CASSGTGPDTQYF TGTGCCAGCAGTGGGACAGGTCCAGATACGCAGTATTTT
. TRBJ2-7 17 TRBV13 TRBD2 CASSLKRLAGGPYEQYF TGTGCCAGCAGCTTGAAGCGACTAGCGGGTGGACCCTACGAGCAGTACTTC
many TRBJ2-1 13 TRBV12-3/TRBV12-4 . CASSFAGANEQFF TGTGCCAGCAGTTTCGCTGGGGCAAATGAGCAGTTCTTC
few TRBJ2-5 15 TRBV7-9 TRBD2 CASSLTSGEAETQYF TGTGCCAGCAGCTTGACTAGCGGGGAGGCAGAGACCCAGTACTTC
. TRBJ2-2 13 TRBV6-1 TRBD1 CASRQGNTGELFF TGTGCCAGCCGACAGGGGAACACCGGGGAGCTGTTTTTT
. TRBJ1-1 14 TRBV10-3 . CAIGTPTVGAEAFF TGTGCCATCGGGACCCCCACGGTGGGGGCTGAAGCTTTCTTT
many TRBJ1-1 14 TRBV20-1 . CSAREAGSGTEAFF TGCAGTGCTAGAGAGGCAGGGTCGGGCACTGAAGCTTTCTTT
many TRBJ2-1 12 TRBV28 . CASSLQRYEQFF TGTGCCAGCAGTTTACAACGCTATGAGCAGTTCTTC
. TRBJ2-3 13 TRBV7-9 . CASSPPREDTQYF TGTGCCAGCAGCCCCCCCAGGGAGGATACGCAGTATTTT
once TRBJ1-1 15 TRBV6-5 . CASSYSKNMNTEALF TGTGCCAGCAGTTACTCGAAGAACATGAACACTGAAGCTCTCTTT
many TRBJ2-1 14 TRBV7-9 . CASSPSVIRNEQFF TGTGCCAGCAGCCCGAGCGTTATTAGGAATGAGCAGTTCTTC
. TRBJ1-5 16 TRBV5-8 TRBD1 CASSSRDSNSSQPQHF TGTGCCAGCAGCTCCCGGGACAGCAATAGCAGTCAGCCCCAGCATTTT